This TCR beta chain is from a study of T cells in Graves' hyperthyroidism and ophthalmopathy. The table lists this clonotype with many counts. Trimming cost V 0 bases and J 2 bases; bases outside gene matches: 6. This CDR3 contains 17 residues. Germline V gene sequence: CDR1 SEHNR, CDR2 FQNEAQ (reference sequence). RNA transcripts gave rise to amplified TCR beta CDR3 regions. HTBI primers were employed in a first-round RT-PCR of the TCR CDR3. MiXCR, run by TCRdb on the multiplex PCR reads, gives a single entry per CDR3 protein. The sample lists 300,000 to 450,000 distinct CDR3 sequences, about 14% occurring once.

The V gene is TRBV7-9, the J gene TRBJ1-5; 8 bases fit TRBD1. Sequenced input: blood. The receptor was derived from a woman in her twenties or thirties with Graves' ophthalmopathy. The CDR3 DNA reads TGTGCCAGCAGCTTAGCCCAGGGGGCGAATGGCAATCAGCCCCAGCATTTT. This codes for CASSLAQGANGNQPQHF.